This TCR beta chain came from a study of blood T cell repertoires in COVID-19. Data came from immunoSEQ multiplex PCR; TCRdb stores just in-frame clones and leaves some out. The data contain 200,000 to 250,000 clones, 65% to 90% of them seen just once; the ten biggest clones take up around 9.8%. The V gene's germline CDR1 is SGDLS and CDR2 YYNGEE. Trimming removed 2 bases from V and 0 bases from J; junction bases left unmatched: 1. The CDR3 has 15 amino acids. Ages ranged from about 18 to 100 years, with residence in approximately 23 US areas. The receptor was isolated from a woman between 45 and 65 years old with acute COVID-19. The specimen sequenced was PBMCs or T cells enriched from blood (not recorded which). The chain employs TRBV9 and TRBJ1-1, with 10 bases lining up with TRBD1. The CDR3 DNA reads TGTGCCAGCAGCGTTGGACAGGGGGTGAACACTGAAGCTTTCTTT. Translating it yields CASSVGQGVNTEAFF.